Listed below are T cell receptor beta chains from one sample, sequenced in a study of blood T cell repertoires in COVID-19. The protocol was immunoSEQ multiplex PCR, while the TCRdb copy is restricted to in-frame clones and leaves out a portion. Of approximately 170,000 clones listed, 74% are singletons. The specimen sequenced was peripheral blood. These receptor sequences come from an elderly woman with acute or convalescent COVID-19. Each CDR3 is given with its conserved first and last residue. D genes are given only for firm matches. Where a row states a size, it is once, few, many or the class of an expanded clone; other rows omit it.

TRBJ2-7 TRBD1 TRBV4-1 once CASSPPDRVYEQYF TGCGCCAGCAGCCCACCTGACAGGGTCTACGAGCAGTACTTC
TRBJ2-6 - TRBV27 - CASSLSTGANVLTF TGTGCCAGCAGTTTATCGACAGGGGCCAACGTCCTGACTTTC
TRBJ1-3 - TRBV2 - CASSETGQNTIYF TGTGCCAGCAGCGAAACAGGACAAAACACCATATATTTT
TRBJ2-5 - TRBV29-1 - CSITQTEETQYF TGCAGCATCACCCAAACAGAAGAGACCCAGTACTTC
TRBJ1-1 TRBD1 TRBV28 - CASSSGQGIFSEAFF TGTGCCAGCAGTTCGGGACAGGGGATCTTTTCTGAAGCTTTCTTT
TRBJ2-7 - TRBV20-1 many CSASGVAVEEQYF TGCAGTGCTAGTGGAGTAGCGGTAGAGGAGCAGTACTTC
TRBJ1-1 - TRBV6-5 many CASSLQDSNTEAFF TGTGCCAGCAGTTTACAGGATTCTAACACTGAAGCTTTCTTT
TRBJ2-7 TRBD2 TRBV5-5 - CASSTSGSVYEQYF TGTGCCAGCAGCACAAGCGGGAGTGTCTACGAGCAGTACTTC
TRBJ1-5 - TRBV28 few CASSLPNEEQPQHF TGTGCCAGCAGCCTCCCAAACGAGGAGCAGCCCCAGCATTTT
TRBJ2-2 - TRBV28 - CASSLSVNTGELFF TGTGCCAGCAGTTTATCGGTAAACACCGGGGAGCTGTTTTTT
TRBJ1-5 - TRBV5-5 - CASSRVGDSNNQPQHF TGTGCCAGCAGCCGAGTCGGAGACAGCAACAATCAGCCCCAGCATTTT
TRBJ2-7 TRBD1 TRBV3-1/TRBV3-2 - CASSPRQGEGEQYF TGTGCCAGCAGCCCCAGACAGGGGGAAGGAGAGCAGTACTTC
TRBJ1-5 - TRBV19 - CASSIDSSEFSGQPQHF TGTGCCAGTAGTATAGATAGTAGCGAATTTAGCGGGCAGCCCCAGCATTTT
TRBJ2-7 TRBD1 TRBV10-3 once CAISESTRTGNEQYF TGTGCCATCAGTGAGTCGACTCGGACAGGGAACGAGCAGTACTTC
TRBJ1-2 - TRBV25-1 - CASSEDTSYTF TGTGCCAGCAGTGAGGACACAAGCTACACCTTC
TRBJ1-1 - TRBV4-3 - CASSQEARGGTEAFF TGCGCCAGCAGCCAAGAAGCCAGGGGCGGTACTGAAGCTTTCTTT
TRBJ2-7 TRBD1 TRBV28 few CASSLSGGDYEQYF TGTGCCAGCAGTTTGTCAGGGGGAGACTACGAGCAGTACTTC
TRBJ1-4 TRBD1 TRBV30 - CAWRRQGNEKLFF TGTGCCTGGAGGCGACAGGGGAATGAAAAACTGTTTTTT
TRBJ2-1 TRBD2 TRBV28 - CASHLAGEGVNEQFF TGTGCCAGCCACTTAGCGGGAGAGGGGGTTAATGAGCAGTTCTTC
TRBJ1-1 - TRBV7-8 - CASSLVGGSLSGTEAFF TGTGCCAGCAGCTTAGTCGGGGGGTCTCTTTCGGGGACTGAAGCTTTCTTT
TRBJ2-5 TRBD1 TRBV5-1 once CASSLASGTGIQETQYF TGCGCCAGCAGCTTGGCGTCCGGGACAGGGATACAAGAGACCCAGTACTTC
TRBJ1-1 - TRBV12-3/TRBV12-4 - CASSSNTEAFF TGTGCCAGCAGCTCGAACACTGAAGCTTTCTTT
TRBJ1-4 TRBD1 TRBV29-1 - CSVTLTGGIGEKLFF TGCAGCGTTACCCTTACAGGGGGCATTGGTGAAAAACTGTTTTTT